These 8 T cell receptor beta chains share one sample of origin, sequenced in a study of T cell responses to AZD1222 COVID-19 vaccine. This table comes from immunoSEQ multiplex PCR, and its TCRdb copy is limited to in-frame clones, with some not included. The sample comprises 150,000 to 200,000 clones, about 90% of which are singletons, and 1% to 1.5% rests with the top ten. The sequences come from peripheral blood, collected 28 days after the second AZD1222 dose. The receptors shown here come from an adult who received the AZD1222 COVID-19 vaccine.

CDR3 region: CASSRVLRGQETQYF. The CDR3 DNA reads TGTGCCAGCAGCCGAGTCCTCAGAGGTCAAGAGACCCAGTACTTC. The V call is TRBV7-9, the J call TRBJ2-5; the D is unclear. V was trimmed by 5 bases and J by 2 bases, leaving 15 bases between them. The germline CDR1 and CDR2 sequences are SEHNR and FQNEAQ (reference sequence). CDR3 size: 15 residues.

The rearrangement joins TRBV28 to TRBJ2-7; 8 positions agree with TRBD1. Germline loops: CDR1 MDHEN, CDR2 SYDVKM. J lost 3 bases, V lost 5 bases, and 9 bases had no gene match. The CDR3 runs to 15 residues. The CDR3 spells CASSPPGTGNYEQYF. The CDR3 DNA is TGTGCCAGCAGTCCCCCCGGGACAGGCAACTACGAGCAGTACTTC.

V is TRBV11-2 and J is TRBJ1-5; possible D gene TRBD1, 5 bases. Germline V gene data show CDR1 as SGHAT and CDR2 as FQNNGV. The CDR3 is 19 residues long. V lost 1 base, J lost 4 bases, and 23 bases lay in between. DNA of the CDR3: TGTGCCAGCAGCTTAGTTAGGAGGGCGGCGGACGGGGGAAATCAGCCCCAGCATTTT. It yields the protein CASSLVRRAADGGNQPQHF.

The V and J genes are TRBV9 and TRBJ1-1; TRBD1 matches 8 bases. The CDR3 runs 16 residues. Trimming took 0 bases from V and 5 from J; bases not matched to a gene: 9. Per germline, CDR1 SGDLS and CDR2 YYNGEE. The CDR3 is CASSVETGVMATEAFF. In DNA form, the CDR3 reads TGTGCCAGCAGCGTAGAGACAGGGGTAATGGCAACTGAAGCTTTCTTT. The whole variable domain, remainder taken from reference TRBV9 and TRBJ1-1, is DSGVTQTPKHLITATGQRVTLRCSPRSGDLSVYWYQQSLDQGLQFLIQYYNGEERAKGNILERFSAQQFPDLHSELNLSSLELGDSALYFCASSVETGVMATEAFFGQGTRLTVV.

The chain joins TRBV5-1 to TRBJ2-7, with D perhaps TRBD1 (6 bases). The CDR3 runs 16 residues. Germline-derived CDR1 and CDR2 are SGHRS and YFSETQ. V gave up 0 bases and J gave up 4 bases, with 17 bases separating them. CDR3: CASSLVPGGRGYEQYF. The CDR3 DNA is TGCGCCAGCAGCTTGGTTCCTGGGGGCAGGGGATACGAGCAGTACTTC.

J is TRBJ2-2 and V is TRBV5-4; TRBD2 aligns across 9 bases. The germline V gene encodes CDR1 SGHNT and CDR2 YYREEE (reference sequence). V shed 6 bases, J shed 2 bases, and the junction held 5 bases outside the gene matches. The CDR3 totals 15 residues. The CDR3 loop is CASTRSGGNTGELFF. The CDR3 DNA follows: TGTGCCAGCACCCGTAGCGGGGGAAACACCGGGGAGCTGTTTTTT. Filled out from reference TRBV5-4 and TRBJ2-2, the complete variable domain reads ETGVTQSPTHLIKTRGQQVTLRCSSQSGHNTVSWYQQALGQGPQFIFQYYREEENGRGNFPPRFSGLQFPNYSSELNVNALELDDSALYLCASTRSGGNTGELFFGEGSRLTVL.

This sequence joins TRBV5-1 and TRBJ2-1; the D gene is possibly TRBD1 (5 bases). The CDR3 covers 14 residues. Per the germline V gene, CDR1 is SGHRS and CDR2 is YFSETQ. V lost 5 bases and J lost 1, with 10 bases in between. CDR3 region: CASRTDSSYNEQFF. In nucleotides, the CDR3 is TGCGCCAGCAGGACCGACAGTTCCTACAATGAGCAGTTCTTC.

The genes are TRBV2 and TRBJ2-7, with D perhaps matching TRBD1 (5 bases). V gave up 3 bases and J gave up 7 bases, with 16 bases separating them. Germline V gives CDR1 SNHLY, CDR2 FYNNEI. The CDR3 has 14 residues. CDR3 in DNA: TGTGCCAGCAGTGAGGGCCAGGGCCTGGGAGAGCAGTACTTC. This codes for CASSEGQGLGEQYF.